The T cell receptor (beta chain) described here comes from a study of a mutant IDH1 vaccine in newly diagnosed glioma. Concerning this clone: What it binds is unknown.

Profiling relied on immunoSEQ multiplex PCR, and the TCRdb table lists in-frame clones only, not all of them. Of some 30,000 clones in the sample, 90% are singletons; the top ten hold 20% to 25%. V was trimmed by 2 bases and J by 6 bases, leaving 11 bases between them. The germline V gene encodes CDR1 MNHNS and CDR2 SASEGT. The CDR3 runs 14 residues. Indicated time point: week 11, during vaccination. With topical imiquimod, each dose of the vaccine consisted of 300 ug of mutant IDH1 20-mer peptide. The chain combines TRBV6-1 with TRBJ2-1; no definite D call. The specimen was PBMCs, collected from a glioma patient whose treatment included an IDH1 peptide vaccine. The sequence was obtained from a man younger than 35 with glioma. CDR3 loop: CASSERWKGNEQFF. The CDR3 nucleotides read TGTGCCAGCAGTGAAAGGTGGAAGGGCAATGAGCAGTTCTTC.